This T cell receptor beta chain was retrieved from a study of T-cell reconstitution after alpha-beta-depleted transplantation in children listed by TCRdb under 2016. At the level of the whole study: The study quantitatively tracked T-cell immune reconstitution after TCRalphabeta/CD19-depleted allogeneic hematopoietic cell transplantation in children using TCR repertoire profiling. Paper-wide results and their limitations: Hyperexpanded clone frequencies declined over subsequent months; after one year, T-cell counts and TCRbeta diversity were mostly attributed to newly produced T cells. Apparently early alphabetaT-cell count recovery about two months after transplant reportedly relied on only several hundred rapidly expanded clones derived from non-depleted graft cells. In some patients, high TCRbeta diversity at day 60 was attributed to recipient T cells and intrathymic progenitors that had survived conditioning.

The library was obtained by PCR. Reads for this sample came from an Illumina HiSeq 2500. TCR libraries were prepared with molecular barcoding, using unique molecular identifiers to normalize TCRbeta repertoire quantification. The public reads were reanalyzed by TCRdb: fastp trimming at Q25, MiXCR alignment, in-frame beta chains only. CDR3 protein sequences are deduplicated, and each keeps its most common genes and DNA. Here the sample has 180,000 or so distinct CDR3 sequences; roughly 6.3% occur a single time. Of the sample, 4.5% falls within the top ten clones. This sample's treatment or condition label indicates: allogeneic hematopoietic cell transplantation with graft depleted of TCRalphabeta T cells and CD19 B cells. The children who served as transplant recipients had been given grafts of TCRalphabeta/CD19-depleted allogeneic hematopoietic cells. Cut back by 4 bases and 9 bases, the V and J ends lie 17 bases apart. CDR1 and CDR2 are read off the germline V gene as SGDLS and YYNGEE. Including the terminal cysteine and phenylalanine, the CDR3 comprises 14 residues. The sequence is cut down to CDR3 DNA, 42 bases in frame from base 1.

The sample holds many counts of this clonotype. Its antigen remains unidentified. No base quality values were provided; no much bigger clone lies one nucleotide off. The sequence came from a girl less than two years old with combined immunodeficiency, due to receive a stem cell transplant. The input for sequencing was PBMCs, taken before TCRalphabeta/CD19-depleted stem cell transplant. The sequence joins TRBV9 to TRBJ2-1; the D gene cannot be resolved reliably. CDR3 reads: CASSLIPQRSEQFF. In nucleotide form, the sequence is TGTGCCAGCAGCCTTATCCCACAGCGAAGTGAGCAGTTCTTC.